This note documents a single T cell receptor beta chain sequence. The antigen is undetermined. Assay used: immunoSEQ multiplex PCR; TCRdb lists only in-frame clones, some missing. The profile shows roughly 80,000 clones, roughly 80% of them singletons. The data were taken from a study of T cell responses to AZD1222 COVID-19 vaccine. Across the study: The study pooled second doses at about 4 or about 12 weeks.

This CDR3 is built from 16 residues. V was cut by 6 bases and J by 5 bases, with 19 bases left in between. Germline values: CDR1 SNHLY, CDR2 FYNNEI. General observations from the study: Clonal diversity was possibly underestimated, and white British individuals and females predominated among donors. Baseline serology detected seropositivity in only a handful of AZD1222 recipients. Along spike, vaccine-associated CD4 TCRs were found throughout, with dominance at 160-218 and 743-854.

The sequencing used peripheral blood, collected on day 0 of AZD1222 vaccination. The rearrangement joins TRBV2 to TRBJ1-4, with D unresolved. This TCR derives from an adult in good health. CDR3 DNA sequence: TGTGCCAGCAGCGCTAGCTCAGCTACCAAAAATGAAAAACTGTTTTTT. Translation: CASSASSATKNEKLFF.